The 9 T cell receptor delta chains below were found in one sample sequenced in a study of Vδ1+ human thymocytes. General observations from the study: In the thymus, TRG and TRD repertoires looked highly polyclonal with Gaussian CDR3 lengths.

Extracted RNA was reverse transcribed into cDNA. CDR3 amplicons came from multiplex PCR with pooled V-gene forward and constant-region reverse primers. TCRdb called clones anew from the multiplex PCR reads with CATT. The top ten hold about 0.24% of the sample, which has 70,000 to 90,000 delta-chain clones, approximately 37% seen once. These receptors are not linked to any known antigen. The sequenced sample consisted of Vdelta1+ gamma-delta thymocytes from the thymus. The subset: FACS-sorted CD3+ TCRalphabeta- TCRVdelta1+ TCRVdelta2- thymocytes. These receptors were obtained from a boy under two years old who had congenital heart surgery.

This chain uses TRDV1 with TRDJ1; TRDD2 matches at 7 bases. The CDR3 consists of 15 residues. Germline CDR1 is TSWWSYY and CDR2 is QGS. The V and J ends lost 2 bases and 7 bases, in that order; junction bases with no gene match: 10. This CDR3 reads CALGELPSLASKLIF. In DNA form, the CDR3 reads TGTGCTCTTGGGGAATTGCCTTCCTTGGCCTCTAAACTCATCTTT.

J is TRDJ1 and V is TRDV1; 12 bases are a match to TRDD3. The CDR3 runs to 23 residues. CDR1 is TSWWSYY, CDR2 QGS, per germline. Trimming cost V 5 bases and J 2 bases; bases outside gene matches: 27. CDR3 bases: TGTGCTCTTGGGACCCCGGCCTTCCTACCCACTGGGGGATACAGTGAACTAACCGATAAACTCATCTTT. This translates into CALGTPAFLPTGGYSELTDKLIF.

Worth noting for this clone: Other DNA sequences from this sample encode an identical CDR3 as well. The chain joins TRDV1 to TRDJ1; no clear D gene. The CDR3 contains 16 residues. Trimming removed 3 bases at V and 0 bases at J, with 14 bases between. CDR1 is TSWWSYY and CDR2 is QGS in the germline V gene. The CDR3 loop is CALGDRRRINTDKLIF. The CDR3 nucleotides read TGTGCTCTTGGGGACCGTAGGCGGATCAACACCGATAAACTCATCTTT.

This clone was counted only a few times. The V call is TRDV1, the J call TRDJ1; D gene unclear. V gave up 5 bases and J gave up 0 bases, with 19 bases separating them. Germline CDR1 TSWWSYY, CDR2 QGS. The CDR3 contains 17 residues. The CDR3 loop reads CALGFPRSPRYTDKLIF. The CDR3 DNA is TGTGCTCTTGGGTTCCCTCGGTCACCCCGGTACACCGATAAACTCATCTTT.

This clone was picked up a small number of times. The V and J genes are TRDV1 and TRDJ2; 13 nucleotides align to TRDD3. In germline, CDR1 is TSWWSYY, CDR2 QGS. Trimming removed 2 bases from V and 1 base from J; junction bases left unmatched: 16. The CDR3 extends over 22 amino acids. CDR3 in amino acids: CALGECRSTGGYAANLTAQLFF. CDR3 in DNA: TGTGCTCTTGGGGAATGCCGTAGCACTGGGGGATACGCAGCAAATTTGACAGCACAACTCTTCTTT.

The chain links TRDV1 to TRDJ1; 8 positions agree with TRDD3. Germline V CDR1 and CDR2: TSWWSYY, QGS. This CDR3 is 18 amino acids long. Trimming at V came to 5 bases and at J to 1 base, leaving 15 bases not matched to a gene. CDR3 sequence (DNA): TGTGCTCTTGGGAAGCCCGACAGTGTTGGGGGATTCACCGATAAACTCATCTTT. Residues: CALGKPDSVGGFTDKLIF.

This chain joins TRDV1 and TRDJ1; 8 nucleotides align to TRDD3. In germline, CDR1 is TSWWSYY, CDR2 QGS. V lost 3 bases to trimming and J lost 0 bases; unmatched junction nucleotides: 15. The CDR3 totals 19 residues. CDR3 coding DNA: TGTGCTCTTGGGGACAATCGTCCGGACTGGGGGCTATACACCGATAAACTCATCTTT. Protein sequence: CALGDNRPDWGLYTDKLIF.

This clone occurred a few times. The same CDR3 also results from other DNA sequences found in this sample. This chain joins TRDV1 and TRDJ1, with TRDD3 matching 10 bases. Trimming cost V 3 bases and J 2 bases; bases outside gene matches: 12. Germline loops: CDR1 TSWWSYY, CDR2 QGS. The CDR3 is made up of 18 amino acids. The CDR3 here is CALGETYWGIRGTDKLIF. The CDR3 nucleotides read TGTGCTCTTGGGGAGACCTACTGGGGGATTAGGGGAACCGATAAACTCATCTTT.

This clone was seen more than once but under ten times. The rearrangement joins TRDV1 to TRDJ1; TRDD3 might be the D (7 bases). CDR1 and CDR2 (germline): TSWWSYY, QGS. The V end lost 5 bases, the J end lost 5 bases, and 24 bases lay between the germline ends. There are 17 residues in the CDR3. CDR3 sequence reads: CALGKIPKVLGRDKLIF. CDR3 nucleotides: TGTGCTCTTGGGAAAATTCCTAAAGTACTGGGGAGGGATAAACTCATCTTT.